These T cell receptor beta chains were read from a single sample in a study of blood T cell repertoires in COVID-19. Sequenced by immunoSEQ multiplex PCR; TCRdb stores in-frame clones only, minus some. The sample contains about 87,000 clones, roughly 86% of which appear only once. Material for sequencing was peripheral blood. All receptors derive from a man between 40 and 49 years old with acute or convalescent COVID-19. Both conserved end residues are part of each CDR3. A D gene is named only where the DNA matches it firmly. For some rows the clone size is stated as once, few or many, or as a class when expanded; others skip it.

cdr3_length j_call v_call clone_size d_call cdr3_aa cdr3_nt
16 TRBJ2-3 TRBV5-1 NA NA CASAHIDRHDTDTQYF TGCGCCAGCGCACACATTGACAGACACGACACAGATACGCAGTATTTT
12 TRBJ1-1 TRBV18 NA NA CASSPAGLYGFF TGTGCCAGCTCACCAGCAGGCCTATACGGATTCTTT
14 TRBJ2-1 TRBV7-6 NA NA CASSPSGRYNEQFF TGTGCCAGCAGCCCCTCTGGGAGATACAATGAGCAGTTCTTC
15 TRBJ2-1 TRBV7-2 NA TRBD2 CASSLPGLAGDEQFF TGTGCCAGCAGCTTACCGGGACTAGCGGGAGACGAGCAGTTCTTC
14 TRBJ1-1 TRBV5-5 NA NA CASSHRDKNTEAFF TGTGCCAGCAGCCACCGGGACAAGAACACTGAAGCTTTCTTT
14 TRBJ1-4 TRBV30 NA NA CAWSVPRINEKLFF TGTGCCTGGAGTGTACCCAGGATTAATGAAAAACTGTTTTTT
15 TRBJ2-7 TRBV6-5 NA NA CASNPSQGRTYEQYF TGTGCCAGCAATCCTTCACAGGGAAGGACCTACGAGCAGTACTTC
17 TRBJ1-5 TRBV10-1 NA TRBD1 CASTQPTGGYRSQPQHF TGCGCCAGCACACAACCGACAGGGGGGTACAGAAGTCAGCCCCAGCATTTT
12 TRBJ2-7 TRBV19 NA NA CASSVGSYEQYF TGTGCCAGTAGTGTTGGGAGCTACGAGCAGTACTTC
17 TRBJ1-3 TRBV9 few NA CASSLSPLGIIGNTIYF TGTGCCAGCAGCCTCAGCCCCCTGGGCATCATTGGAAACACCATATATTTT
17 TRBJ2-2 TRBV10-3 once TRBD1 CAISESGQQSRTGELFF TGTGCCATCAGTGAGTCGGGACAGCAGTCTCGCACCGGGGAGCTGTTTTTT
15 TRBJ1-1 TRBV27 NA TRBD1 CASSSPGTGGPEAFF TGTGCCAGCAGTTCTCCCGGGACAGGGGGCCCTGAAGCTTTCTTT
16 TRBJ1-4 TRBV30 few NA CAWSPTLRATNEKLFF TGTGCCTGGAGTCCCACCTTGCGGGCAACTAATGAAAAACTGTTTTTT
14 TRBJ1-4 TRBV6-2/TRBV6-3 NA NA CASSRGASGEKLFF TGTGCCAGCAGTCGTGGGGCGTCAGGGGAAAAACTGTTTTTT
14 TRBJ1-2 TRBV14 NA NA CASSLRTQTYGYTF TGTGCCAGCAGCCTTAGGACACAGACCTATGGCTACACCTTC
13 TRBJ2-1 TRBV30 once TRBD2 CAWNSGRSSEQFF TGTGCCTGGAATAGCGGGAGAAGTAGTGAGCAGTTCTTC
14 TRBJ1-1 TRBV19 NA TRBD1 CASSISAGGTEAFF TGTGCCAGTAGTATATCGGCAGGGGGCACTGAAGCTTTCTTT
14 TRBJ1-2 TRBV27 NA NA CASSLSPRMYGYTF TGTGCCAGCAGTTTATCACCCAGGATGTATGGCTACACCTTC
13 TRBJ2-5 TRBV7-7 NA NA CASSFRGGETQYF TGTGCCAGCAGCTTCAGGGGAGGGGAGACCCAGTACTTC
13 TRBJ1-3 TRBV29-1 once TRBD1 CSGLTGVGNTIYF TGCAGCGGCCTGACAGGGGTTGGAAACACCATATATTTT
16 TRBJ2-5 TRBV19 NA NA CASSIRRSTGGETQYF TGTGCCAGTAGTATTCGACGGTCGACAGGTGGAGAGACCCAGTACTTC
18 TRBJ2-1 TRBV4-2 NA TRBD2 CASSQEAGGPGFYNEQFF TGTGCCAGCAGCCAAGAGGCGGGGGGGCCTGGGTTTTACAATGAGCAGTTCTTC
15 TRBJ1-3 TRBV6-1 NA NA CASSEARRGGNTIYF TGTGCCAGCAGTGAAGCGAGGAGGGGAGGAAACACCATATATTTT
14 TRBJ1-1 TRBV10-3 few NA CAISETVMNTEAFF TGTGCCATCAGTGAGACAGTCATGAACACTGAAGCTTTCTTT
16 TRBJ1-3 TRBV18 NA NA CASSPGGAIRGNTIYF TGTGCCAGCTCACCGGGGGGGGCAATCCGTGGAAACACCATATATTTT
18 TRBJ1-3 TRBV5-1 NA TRBD1 CASSLGDRYPSSGNTIYF TGCGCCAGCAGCTTGGGGGACAGATATCCGAGCTCTGGAAACACCATATATTTT
16 TRBJ2-3 TRBV5-1 NA TRBD2 CASRGAGGPGTDTQYF TGCGCCAGCAGGGGAGCGGGAGGGCCGGGGACAGATACGCAGTATTTT
15 TRBJ2-1 TRBV5-1 NA TRBD2 CASSLGSGGPGEQFF TGCGCCAGCAGCTTGGGTTCGGGAGGGCCGGGTGAGCAGTTCTTC
13 TRBJ1-6 TRBV30 NA TRBD1 CAWRTGGNSPLHF TGTGCCTGGAGGACAGGGGGTAATTCACCCCTCCACTTT
16 TRBJ1-2 TRBV5-4 NA NA CASSPIGGQTNYGYTF TGTGCCAGCAGCCCCATTGGGGGCCAGACTAACTATGGCTACACCTTC
15 TRBJ2-1 TRBV5-6 NA TRBD2 CASSIPGLQYNEQFF TGTGCCAGCAGCATACCGGGACTACAATACAATGAGCAGTTCTTC
17 TRBJ1-1 TRBV4-1 NA NA CASSQVGGWEAYTEAFF TGCGCCAGCAGCCAAGTTGGGGGGTGGGAGGCGTACACTGAAGCTTTCTTT
15 TRBJ1-1 TRBV25-1 once TRBD1 CASRDRTGRLTEAFF TGTGCCAGCAGGGACAGGACAGGGCGGTTGACTGAAGCTTTCTTT
15 TRBJ2-6 TRBV3-1/TRBV3-2 NA NA CASSQDISGANVLTF TGTGCCAGCAGCCAAGACATCTCTGGGGCCAACGTCCTGACTTTC
15 TRBJ2-5 TRBV5-1 few TRBD1 CASSLFSGGRETQYF TGCGCCAGCAGCTTGTTCTCAGGGGGCCGAGAGACCCAGTACTTC
17 TRBJ2-1 TRBV14 NA TRBD2 CASSQAWFGREGDEQFF TGTGCCAGCAGCCAAGCGTGGTTCGGGCGGGAGGGCGATGAGCAGTTCTTC
12 TRBJ2-1 TRBV3-1/TRBV3-2 NA TRBD2 CASSVNGGEQFF TGTGCCAGCAGCGTCAACGGGGGGGAGCAGTTCTTC
15 TRBJ2-5 TRBV3-1/TRBV3-2 NA TRBD2 CASSQPGLLQETQYF TGTGCCAGCAGCCAACCGGGACTATTACAAGAGACCCAGTACTTC
13 TRBJ1-1 TRBV30 NA NA CAWTSGANTEAFF TGTGCCTGGACATCAGGCGCGAACACTGAAGCTTTCTTT
15 TRBJ2-3 TRBV14 NA TRBD1 CASSPRQGWTDTQYF TGTGCCAGCAGCCCGAGACAGGGATGGACAGATACGCAGTATTTT
15 TRBJ2-7 TRBV25-1 NA TRBD1 CASSDRGTGVEEQYF TGTGCCAGCAGTGACCGCGGGACAGGGGTGGAAGAGCAGTACTTC
15 TRBJ1-4 TRBV5-6 NA NA CASSFRTGSNEKLFF TGTGCCAGCAGCTTCCGAACAGGGTCTAATGAAAAACTGTTTTTT
13 TRBJ1-4 TRBV5-1 NA NA CASSLLGGEKLFF TGCGCCAGCAGCTTGTTGGGAGGCGAAAAACTGTTTTTT
16 TRBJ2-1 TRBV9 NA TRBD2 CASSASGISSYNEQFF TGTGCCAGCAGCGCTAGCGGGATTAGCTCCTACAATGAGCAGTTCTTC
16 TRBJ2-7 TRBV27 NA TRBD2 CASSSPSSGASYEQYF TGTGCCAGCAGTTCCCCGTCGAGCGGGGCCTCCTACGAGCAGTACTTC
16 TRBJ2-3 TRBV19 NA TRBD1 CASSQDRGTSTDTQYF TGTGCCAGTAGTCAAGACAGGGGGACTAGCACAGATACGCAGTATTTT
12 TRBJ2-7 TRBV12-3/TRBV12-4 NA TRBD1 CASSGQAYEQYF TGTGCCAGCAGTGGACAGGCCTACGAGCAGTACTTC
13 TRBJ2-5 TRBV24-1 NA TRBD1 CATGRTGEETQYF TGTGCCACCGGTCGGACAGGGGAAGAGACCCAGTACTTC
16 TRBJ2-1 TRBV18 NA TRBD1 CASSRDRDRVYNEQFF TGTGCCAGCTCACGCGACCGGGACAGGGTATACAATGAGCAGTTCTTC